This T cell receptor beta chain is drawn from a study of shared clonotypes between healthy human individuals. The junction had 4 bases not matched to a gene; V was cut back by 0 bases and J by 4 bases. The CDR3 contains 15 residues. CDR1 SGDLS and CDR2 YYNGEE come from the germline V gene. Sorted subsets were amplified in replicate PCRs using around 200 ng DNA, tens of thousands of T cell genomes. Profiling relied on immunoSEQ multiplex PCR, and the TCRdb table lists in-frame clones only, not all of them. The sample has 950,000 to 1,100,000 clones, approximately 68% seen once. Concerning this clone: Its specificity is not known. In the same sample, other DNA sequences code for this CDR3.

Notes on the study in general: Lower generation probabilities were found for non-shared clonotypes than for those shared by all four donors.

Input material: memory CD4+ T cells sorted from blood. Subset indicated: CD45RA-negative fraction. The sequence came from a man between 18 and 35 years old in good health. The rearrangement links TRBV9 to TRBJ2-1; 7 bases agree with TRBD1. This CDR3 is CASSVEGQSYNEQFF. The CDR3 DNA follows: TGTGCCAGCAGCGTAGAGGGACAGTCATACAATGAGCAGTTCTTC.